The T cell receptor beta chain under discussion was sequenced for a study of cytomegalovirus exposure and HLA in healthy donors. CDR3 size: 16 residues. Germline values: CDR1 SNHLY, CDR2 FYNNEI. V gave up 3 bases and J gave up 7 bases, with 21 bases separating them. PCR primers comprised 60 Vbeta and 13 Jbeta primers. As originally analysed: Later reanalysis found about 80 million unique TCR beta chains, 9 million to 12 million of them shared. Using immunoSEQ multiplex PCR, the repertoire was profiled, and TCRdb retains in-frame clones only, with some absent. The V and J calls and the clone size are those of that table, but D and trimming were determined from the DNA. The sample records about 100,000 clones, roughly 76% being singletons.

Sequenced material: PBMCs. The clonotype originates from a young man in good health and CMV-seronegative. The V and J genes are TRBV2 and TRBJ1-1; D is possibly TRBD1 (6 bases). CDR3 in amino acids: CASSDGPGGLSYEAFF. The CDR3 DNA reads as TGTGCCAGCAGTGACGGTCCGGGGGGCCTAAGTTATGAAGCTTTCTTT.